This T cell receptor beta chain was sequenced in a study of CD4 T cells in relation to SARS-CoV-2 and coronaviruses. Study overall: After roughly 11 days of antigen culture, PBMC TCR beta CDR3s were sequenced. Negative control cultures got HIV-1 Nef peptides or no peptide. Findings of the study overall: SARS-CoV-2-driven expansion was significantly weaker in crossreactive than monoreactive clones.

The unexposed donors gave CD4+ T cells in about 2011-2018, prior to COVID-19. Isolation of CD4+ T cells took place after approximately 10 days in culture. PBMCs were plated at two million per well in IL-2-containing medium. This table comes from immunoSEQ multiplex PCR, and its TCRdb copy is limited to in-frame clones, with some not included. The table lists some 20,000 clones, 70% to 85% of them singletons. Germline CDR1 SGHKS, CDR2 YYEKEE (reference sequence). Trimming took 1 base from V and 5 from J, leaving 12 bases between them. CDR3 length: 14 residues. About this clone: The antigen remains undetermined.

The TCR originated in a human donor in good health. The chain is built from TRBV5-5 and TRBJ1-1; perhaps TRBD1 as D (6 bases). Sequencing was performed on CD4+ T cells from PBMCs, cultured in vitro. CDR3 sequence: CASSLPGAATEAFF. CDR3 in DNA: TGTGCCAGCAGCTTGCCGGGGGCGGCTACTGAAGCTTTCTTT.